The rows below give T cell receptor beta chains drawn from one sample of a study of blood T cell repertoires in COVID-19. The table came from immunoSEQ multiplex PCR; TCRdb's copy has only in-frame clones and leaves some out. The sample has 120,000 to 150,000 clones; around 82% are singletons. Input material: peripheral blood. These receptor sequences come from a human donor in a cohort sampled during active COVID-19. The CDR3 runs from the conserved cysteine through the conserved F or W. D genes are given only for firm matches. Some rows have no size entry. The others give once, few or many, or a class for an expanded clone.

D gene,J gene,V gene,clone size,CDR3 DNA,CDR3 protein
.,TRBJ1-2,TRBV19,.,TGTGCCAGTAGTATATTGGGCGTCCCCCGCTATGGCTACACCTTC,CASSILGVPRYGYTF
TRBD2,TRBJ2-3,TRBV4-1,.,TGCGCCAGCAGCCAAATCTCCATCGCGGGGGGGGCAGATACGCAGTATTTT,CASSQISIAGGADTQYF
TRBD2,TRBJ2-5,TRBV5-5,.,TGTGCCAGCAGCTTGGCCTCCCGTCCGGGGGGGCGAGAGACCCAGTACTTC,CASSLASRPGGRETQYF
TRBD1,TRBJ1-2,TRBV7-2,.,TGTGCCAGCAGCTTAGGACAGGGCCAAGGCTACACCTTC,CASSLGQGQGYTF
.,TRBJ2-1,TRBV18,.,TGTGCCAGCTCTTCCTCAGGTGGCACCTACAATGAGCAGTTCTTC,CASSSSGGTYNEQFF
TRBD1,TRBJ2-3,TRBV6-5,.,TGTGCCACCTGGACAGGGCCTTCCACAGATACGCAGTATTTT,CATWTGPSTDTQYF
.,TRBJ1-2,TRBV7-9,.,TGTGCCAGCAGCTTCGGGCAGGGGAGCAGCCACCAAGGCTACACCTTC,CASSFGQGSSHQGYTF
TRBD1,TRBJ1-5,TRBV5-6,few,TGTGCCAGCAGCTTGAAGGCAGGGGGTAAGCCCCAGCATTTT,CASSLKAGGKPQHF
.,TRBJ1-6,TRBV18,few,TGTGCCAGCTCACCATTGGGGTCCGGGGATAATTCACCCCTCCACTTT,CASSPLGSGDNSPLHF
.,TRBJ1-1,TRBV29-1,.,TGCAGCGTTGTAGGGGGATGGACTGAAGCTTTCTTT,CSVVGGWTEAFF
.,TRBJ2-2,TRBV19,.,TGTGCCAGTAGTAGGAGGAACACCGGGGAGCTGTTTTTT,CASSRRNTGELFF
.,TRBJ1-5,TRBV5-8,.,TGTGCCAGCAGCTTTGACCCGGGACTCAATCAGCCCCAGCATTTT,CASSFDPGLNQPQHF
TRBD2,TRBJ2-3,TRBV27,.,TGTGCCAGCAGTTTGGGACTAGCGCGCACAGATACGCAGTATTTT,CASSLGLARTDTQYF
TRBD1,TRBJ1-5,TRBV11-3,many,TGTGCCAGCAGCTTAGTTCGGGACAGGGGCTTCAATCAGCCCCAGCATTTT,CASSLVRDRGFNQPQHF
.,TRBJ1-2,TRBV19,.,TGTGCCAGTAGGAACACAGGGACGAGTCGCTACACCTTC,CASRNTGTSRYTF
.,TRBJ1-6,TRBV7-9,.,TGTGCCAGCAGGCCCCCAGACTCCTATAATTCACCCCTCCACTTT,CASRPPDSYNSPLHF
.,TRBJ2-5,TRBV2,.,TGTGCCAGCAGGGACGACAGGATACAAGAGACCCAGTACTTC,CASRDDRIQETQYF
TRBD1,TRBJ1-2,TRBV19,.,TGTGCCAGTAGTATGGCGGGGACAGGGGTGATGAATGGCTACACCTTC,CASSMAGTGVMNGYTF